A single sample is the source of the 22 T cell receptor beta chains below, sequenced in a study of blood T cell repertoires in COVID-19. Some clones are missing from TCRdb's copy, which holds only in-frame ones; the method was immunoSEQ multiplex PCR. The sample contains around 160,000 clones, just over 85% of which appear only once. The sequenced material came from peripheral blood. These receptors originate from a man in his sixties with acute or convalescent COVID-19.

The table lists this clone with a few counts. The chain links TRBV28 to TRBJ1-2; tentatively, D is TRBD1 (6 bases). Germline V gene lookup returns CDR1 MDHEN and CDR2 SYDVKM. Trimming stripped 8 bases from V and 3 bases from J, with 13 bases between. CDR3 length equals 13 residues. CDR3 residues: CASLPGGYYGYTF. For the CDR3, the DNA is TGTGCCAGCTTGCCGGGGGGCTACTATGGCTACACCTTC.

The CDR3 loop is CAWSATSGTSYEQYF. CDR3 coding DNA: TGTGCCTGGAGTGCTACTAGCGGGACCTCCTACGAGCAGTACTTC. The rearrangement links TRBV30 to TRBJ2-7; 10 bases are shared with TRBD2. The CDR3 totals 15 residues. The ends lost 1 base at V and 0 bases at J; junction bases unmatched: 3. Germline CDR1 is GTSNPN and CDR2 is SVGIG (reference sequence).

The chain uses TRBV28 and TRBJ1-2, with D maybe TRBD1 (6 bases). With 8 bases removed from V and 1 base from J, the gap between germline ends came to 14 bases. This CDR3 is built from 14 residues. CDR1 MDHEN and CDR2 SYDVKM come from the germline V gene. Here the CDR3 DNA reads TGTGCCAGCCATTTCTCAGGGGTTAACTATGGCTACACCTTC. Its protein product is CASHFSGVNYGYTF.

The V call is TRBV5-1, the J call TRBJ1-6, with 10 bases identical to TRBD1. The CDR3 has 14 amino acids. Germline V gives CDR1 SGHRS, CDR2 YFSETQ. Trimming cost V 6 bases and J 9 bases; bases outside gene matches: 6. The CDR3 region is CASTDGQGGSPLHF. CDR3 in DNA: TGCGCCAGCACCGACGGACAGGGGGGTTCACCCCTCCACTTT.

The rearrangement joins TRBV5-5 to TRBJ2-1; TRBD2 agrees at 7 bases. Trimming took 4 bases from V and 0 from J; bases not matched to a gene: 4. This CDR3 comprises 15 residues. The germline V gene has CDR1 SGHKS and CDR2 YYEKEE (reference sequence). The CDR3, as DNA: TGTGCCAGCAGCCCGTCGGGAGGCTCCTACAATGAGCAGTTCTTC. The encoded protein is CASSPSGGSYNEQFF.

The chain uses TRBV27 and TRBJ2-1; weak D call: TRBD2 (6 bases). The CDR3 spans 16 residues. Germline V CDR1 and CDR2: MNHEY, SMNVEV (reference sequence). The germline V and J ends were trimmed by 5 bases and 3 bases, with 17 bases remaining between them. CDR3 protein: CASSPGGVGVYNEQFF. Here the CDR3 DNA reads TGTGCCAGCAGTCCGGGCGGGGTAGGGGTCTACAATGAGCAGTTCTTC.

The chain carries TRBV9 and TRBJ2-7; TRBD2 might be the D (5 bases). CDR3 length: 14 amino acids. Trimming cost V 1 base and J 3 bases, with 11 bases left between them. CDR1 is SGDLS, CDR2 YYNGEE, per germline. CDR3 amino acids: CASSVHGNGYEQYF. In nucleotides, the CDR3 is TGTGCCAGCAGCGTACACGGGAATGGCTACGAGCAGTACTTC.

V usage is TRBV30 and J usage is TRBJ1-2; D is possibly TRBD1 (6 bases). V dropped 4 bases and J dropped 8 bases, with 11 bases sitting between them. The germline V gene has CDR1 GTSNPN and CDR2 SVGIG (reference sequence). The CDR3 covers 11 residues. This CDR3 reads CAWTGVGGYTF. CDR3 in DNA: TGTGCCTGGACAGGGGTGGGAGGCTACACCTTC. Full variable domain (outside the CDR3, taken from reference TRBV30 and TRBJ1-2): SQTIHQWPATLVQPVGSPLSLECTVEGTSNPNLYWYRQAAGRGLQLLFYSVGIGQISSEVPQNLSASRPQDRQFILSSKKLLLSDSGFYLCAWTGVGGYTFGSGTRLTVV.

The chain carries TRBV7-3 and TRBJ2-2; D call uncertain. Germline V lookup: CDR1 SGHTA, CDR2 FQGTGA. Trimming cost V 6 bases and J 5 bases, with 13 bases left between them. This CDR3 region has 14 residues. The chain's CDR3 is CASRPREATGELFF. As DNA, the CDR3 is TGTGCCAGCAGGCCTCGCGAGGCGACCGGGGAGCTGTTTTTT.

This sequence joins TRBV7-2 and TRBJ1-6; D remains ambiguous. The CDR3 totals 15 residues. The V end lost 1 base, the J end lost 9 bases, and 13 bases lay between the germline ends. Germline assignment: CDR1 SGHTA and CDR2 FQGNSA. The CDR3 nucleotides are TGTGCCAGCAGCTTAGTAGCGCATCTTCTTTCACCCCTCCACTTT. Encoded protein: CASSLVAHLLSPLHF.

V usage is TRBV2 and J usage is TRBJ1-2; D gene ambiguous. V lost 8 bases and J lost 0, with 13 bases in between. CDR1 and CDR2 (germline): SNHLY, FYNNEI. There are 14 residues in the CDR3. The CDR3: CASSVGRSNYGYTF. Written as DNA, the CDR3 is TGTGCCAGCTCTGTTGGGAGATCTAACTATGGCTACACCTTC.

The count of this clone is one. V gene TRBV5-1 combines with J gene TRBJ2-6; 9 bases are shared with TRBD1. Trimming took 0 bases from V and 0 from J; bases not matched to a gene: 1. This CDR3 spans 17 amino acids. Germline V CDR1 and CDR2: SGHRS, YFSETQ. The CDR3 is CASSLVGQGSGANVLTF. In DNA form, the CDR3 reads TGCGCCAGCAGCTTGGTGGGACAGGGCTCTGGGGCCAACGTCCTGACTTTC.

The J gene is TRBJ2-7, the V gene TRBV4-1; 11 nucleotides align to TRBD1. Germline CDR1 is MGHRA and CDR2 is YSYEKL. The junction had 6 bases not matched to a gene; V was cut back by 4 bases and J by 1 base. This CDR3 contains 16 residues. The CDR3 region is CASSPTRDRGSYEQYF. The DNA of the CDR3 is TGCGCCAGCAGCCCGACGCGGGACAGGGGGTCCTACGAGCAGTACTTC.

V is TRBV12-2 and J is TRBJ2-1; the listed D gene, TRBD2, was not tested against the DNA. TRBV12-2 is deemed a pseudogene. CDR3 length equals 18 residues. CDR3: CASRLDVSGSYSYNEQFF. CDR3 coding DNA: TGTGCAAGTCGCTTAGACGTTAGCGGGAGCTACTCCTACAATGAGCAGTTCTTC.

A few counts support this clone. J is TRBJ2-2 and V is TRBV9, with D perhaps TRBD2 (6 bases). The CDR3 totals 15 residues. Per germline, CDR1 SGDLS and CDR2 YYNGEE. V gave up 4 bases and J gave up 5 bases, with 15 bases separating them. CDR3 in amino acids: CASSSNGLLTGELFF. CDR3 DNA: TGTGCCAGCAGCTCCAACGGACTACTAACCGGGGAGCTGTTTTTT.

This clone was recorded a few times. This chain joins TRBV6-5 and TRBJ2-7; TRBD2 aligns across 11 bases. Per the germline V gene, CDR1 is MNHEY and CDR2 is SVGAGI. This CDR3 contains 15 residues. With V trimmed by 6 bases and J by 0 bases, 4 bases remained unmatched. DNA of the CDR3: TGTGCCAGCAGCTCTAGCGGGGGGAGCTCCTACGAGCAGTACTTC. Its protein is CASSSSGGSSYEQYF.

J is TRBJ2-1 and V is TRBV18, with D perhaps matching TRBD2 (5 bases). The CDR3 extends over 12 amino acids. Trimming removed 3 bases at V and 10 bases at J, with 10 bases between. The V gene's germline CDR1 is KGHSH and CDR2 LQKENI. The CDR3 nucleotides are TGTGCCAGCTCACCCGGACTTTTAGAGCAGTTCTTC. This encodes CASSPGLLEQFF.

This clone was found once. V gene TRBV19 combines with J gene TRBJ2-1; 7 bases map to TRBD2. Trimming removed 5 bases from V and 3 bases from J; junction bases left unmatched: 7. This CDR3 spans 15 amino acids. The germline CDR1 and CDR2 sequences are LNHDA and SQIVND (reference sequence). This chain's CDR3 is CASSFAGALYNEQFF. The CDR3 bases are TGTGCCAGTAGTTTTGCGGGAGCACTCTACAATGAGCAGTTCTTC.

This clone was found once. The identical CDR3 is also encoded by other nucleotide sequences in the sample. The gene calls are TRBV28 and TRBJ2-1, with a tentative D call TRBD2 (6 bases). Germline V gene sequence: CDR1 MDHEN, CDR2 SYDVKM. V was clipped by 3 bases and J by 1 base, with 7 bases between them. The CDR3 length is 14 residues. CDR3 nucleotides: TGTGCCAGCAGTTTTCGGGGGTCCTACAATGAGCAGTTCTTC. Translating it yields CASSFRGSYNEQFF.

This chain joins TRBV13 and TRBJ2-5, with 9 bases that match TRBD1. The CDR3 is made up of 14 amino acids. The germline CDR1 and CDR2 sequences are PRHDT and FYEKMQ (reference sequence). V lost 5 bases to trimming and J lost 2 bases; unmatched junction nucleotides: 3. In DNA, the CDR3 is TGTGCCAGCAGCCGGGACAGGGAGCAAGAGACCCAGTACTTC. This gives the protein CASSRDREQETQYF. Full variable domain (missing parts from reference TRBV13 and TRBJ2-5): AAGVIQSPRHLIKEKRETATLKCYPIPRHDTVYWYQQGPGQDPQFLISFYEKMQSDKGSIPDRFSAQQFSDYHSELNMSSLELGDSALYFCASSRDREQETQYFGPGTRLLVL.

V usage is TRBV5-5 and J usage is TRBJ1-1, with D unresolved. V lost 4 bases and J 8 bases, leaving 12 bases between the germline ends. This CDR3 spans 12 amino acids. Germline V gene sequence: CDR1 SGHKS, CDR2 YYEKEE (reference sequence). DNA of the CDR3: TGTGCCAGCAGCCCGCGTCGGTTGGAAGCTTTCTTT. It specifies CASSPRRLEAFF.

The chain has TRBV9 and TRBJ2-1, with D uncertain. V gave up 0 bases and J gave up 9 bases, with 7 bases separating them. CDR3 size: 12 residues. Germline V gene lookup returns CDR1 SGDLS and CDR2 YYNGEE. CDR3 region: CASSVGVSEQFF. In nucleotides, the CDR3 is TGTGCCAGCAGCGTAGGAGTGAGTGAGCAGTTCTTC.